This paragraph reports one TCR beta chain. A second about 7 to 12 cycle PCR used barcoded and J-beta primers. TCRdb recomputed calls from the 5' RACE reads with MiXCR, one row per CDR3 protein. In the table there are approximately 960,000 distinct CDR3 sequences, about 27% of which are singletons. This entry is derived from a study of blood T cells in healthy people across ages. Isolating PBMCs gave at least 7 million of these cells per sample. The germline CDR1 and CDR2 sequences are SGHVS and FNYEAQ. The CDR3 has 16 residues. V gave up 5 bases and J gave up 4 bases, with 18 bases separating them. In addition, the sample was reused for a study of T cells of mothers and their children. In that study: Clones that were microchimeric and persistent were not detected among T cells.

The specimen was blood. The V gene is TRBV7-6, the J gene TRBJ2-1; tentative D call: TRBD2 (6 bases). The source is a woman in her thirties or forties in good health. CDR3 nucleotide sequence: TGTGCCAGCAGCCGCACTGAGTACGGGGGATACAATGAGCAGTTCTTC. Encoded protein: CASSRTEYGGYNEQFF.